This T cell receptor (beta chain) was obtained from a study of cytomegalovirus exposure and HLA in healthy donors. PCR was performed using 60 Vbeta and 13 Jbeta primers. TCRdb keeps only in-frame clones here, not all; method: immunoSEQ multiplex PCR. The profile shows 130,000 to 150,000 clones, roughly three quarters of them singletons. Trimming stripped 6 bases from V and 4 bases from J, with 6 bases between. This CDR3 contains 11 residues. The V gene's germline CDR1 is MRHNA and CDR2 SNTAGT. Sequencing input: PBMCs. The chain is built from TRBV6-4 and TRBJ1-2; D unresolved. The receptor was isolated from a woman aged 40 to 50 in good health and CMV-seropositive. CDR3 nucleotides: TGTGCCAGCAGGGGCAGCTATGGCTACACCTTC. It yields the protein CASRGSYGYTF.